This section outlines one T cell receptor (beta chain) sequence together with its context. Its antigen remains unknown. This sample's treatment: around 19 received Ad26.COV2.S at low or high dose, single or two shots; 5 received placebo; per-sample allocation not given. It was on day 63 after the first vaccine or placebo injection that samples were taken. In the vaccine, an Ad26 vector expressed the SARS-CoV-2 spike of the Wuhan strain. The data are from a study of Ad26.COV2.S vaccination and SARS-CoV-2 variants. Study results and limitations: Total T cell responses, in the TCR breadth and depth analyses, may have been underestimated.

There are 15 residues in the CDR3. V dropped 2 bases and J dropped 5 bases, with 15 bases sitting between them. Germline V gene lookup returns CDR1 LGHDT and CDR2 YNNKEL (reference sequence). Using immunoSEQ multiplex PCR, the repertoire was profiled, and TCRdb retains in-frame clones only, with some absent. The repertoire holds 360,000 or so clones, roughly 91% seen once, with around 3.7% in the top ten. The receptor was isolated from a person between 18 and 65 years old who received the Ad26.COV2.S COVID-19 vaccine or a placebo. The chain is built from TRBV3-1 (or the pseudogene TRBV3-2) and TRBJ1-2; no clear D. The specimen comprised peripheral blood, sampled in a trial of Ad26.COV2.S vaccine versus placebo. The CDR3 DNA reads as TGTGCCAGCAGCCAAATCGGGAGGGATTCGTATGGCTACACCTTC. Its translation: CASSQIGRDSYGYTF.